This TCR beta chain was sequenced during a study of T cells in Graves' hyperthyroidism and ophthalmopathy. This clonotype was picked up many times. Using RNA transcripts as the source, TCR beta CDR3 regions were amplified. The HTBI set primed first-round TCR CDR3 RT-PCR. TCRdb re-derived calls from the multiplex PCR reads in MiXCR, one entry per CDR3 protein. The repertoire holds 200,000 to 250,000 distinct CDR3 sequences, with around 17% as singletons. The length of the CDR3 is 15 residues. The ends were cut back, 0 bases at V and 0 bases at J, with 8 bases in the middle. Germline-derived CDR1 and CDR2 are LGHNT and FRNRAP.

This sequence was found in a woman aged 50 to 60 with Graves' hyperthyroidism. This sequence joins TRBV12-5 and TRBJ2-5; no definite D call. The sample comprised blood. The CDR3 spells CASGLVVGYQETQYF. CDR3 nucleotides: TGTGCTAGTGGTTTGGTAGTAGGGTACCAAGAGACCCAGTACTTC.